Below are 11 T cell receptor beta chains sequenced from a single sample in a study of beta chain features in type 1 diabetes. What was sequenced were expressed TCRB transcripts, since all of the isolated RNA had been reverse transcribed. TCRdb's copy holds only in-frame clones and misses some; the assay was immunoSEQ multiplex PCR. The data show hundreds of thousands of clones, over 12% seen once. Overall study results and limits: Moderate yet significant TCRB CDR3 shortening was seen in Type 1 diabetes patients in all four CD4+ subsets.

Antigens of these TCRs are unknown. What was sequenced was naive CD4+ T cells from blood. These receptors were taken from a man aged 18 to 30 with type 1 diabetes.

The table lists this clone with a few counts. V gene TRBV14 combines with J gene TRBJ2-4, with 12 bases identical to TRBD2. CDR3 length: 15 residues. The germline V gene encodes CDR1 SGHDN and CDR2 FVKESK. V shed 3 bases and J 7 bases; nucleotides not matched to a gene: 4. This CDR3 reads CASSHGTSGSNIQYF. The DNA of the CDR3 is TGTGCCAGCAGCCATGGGACTAGCGGGTCTAACATTCAGTACTTC.

V usage is TRBV9 and J usage is TRBJ1-1, with a tentative D call TRBD1 (5 bases). The germline V gene has CDR1 SGDLS and CDR2 YYNGEE. This CDR3 comprises 13 residues. Trimming removed 5 bases from V and 2 bases from J, with 10 bases in between. The chain's CDR3 is CASRRGGNTEAFF. Here the CDR3 DNA reads TGTGCCAGCAGACGGGGCGGTAACACTGAAGCTTTCTTT.

This clone was observed a few times. The chain uses TRBV2 and TRBJ2-7, with D possibly matching TRBD1 (6 bases). Trimming removed 4 bases at V and 6 bases at J, with 16 bases between. Germline V CDR1 and CDR2: SNHLY, FYNNEI. The CDR3 spans 14 residues. The CDR3, as DNA: TGTGCCAGCAGTGTCGAGGGGGTAGGCAGCGAGCAGTACTTC. Residues: CASSVEGVGSEQYF.

This chain connects TRBV10-3 to TRBJ2-3; no definite D call. CDR1 ENHRY and CDR2 SYGVKD come from the germline V gene. The V and J ends lost 4 bases and 2 bases respectively, with 13 bases between them. This CDR3 region has 15 residues. Here the CDR3 DNA reads TGTGCCATCAGTGTGTCTTCAGTCACCACAGATACGCAGTATTTT. It translates to CAISVSSVTTDTQYF.

V is TRBV15 and J is TRBJ2-5; 8 nucleotides match TRBD2. This CDR3 spans 15 amino acids. Trimming removed 5 bases from V and 5 bases from J; junction bases left unmatched: 10. CDR1 is LNHNV and CDR2 is YYDKDF in the germline V gene (reference sequence). The CDR3 loop reads CATSVGGGSRETQYF. CDR3 bases: TGTGCCACCAGCGTCGGCGGGGGGTCAAGGGAGACCCAGTACTTC.

This clone was seen only a few times. The chain combines TRBV11-2 with TRBJ1-2, with no clear D. This CDR3 comprises 12 residues. Germline CDR1 and CDR2: SGHAT and FQNNGV. V lost 3 bases and J 4 bases, leaving 6 bases between the germline ends. This CDR3 is CASSLETYGYTF. The DNA of the CDR3 is TGTGCCAGCAGCTTGGAGACCTATGGCTACACCTTC.

This clone occurred a few times. This chain links TRBV4-1 with TRBJ1-3; D uncertain. The CDR3 runs to 15 residues. CDR1 and CDR2 (germline): MGHRA, YSYEKL. Trimming removed 5 bases from V and 2 bases from J, with 13 bases in between. Here the CDR3 reads CASSSGRAPGNTIYF. The DNA for the CDR3 is TGCGCCAGCAGCTCCGGGAGAGCGCCTGGAAACACCATATATTTT.

The V and J genes are TRBV7-9 and TRBJ2-1; D not resolved. CDR3 length: 11 residues. Trimming stripped 5 bases from V and 12 bases from J, with 11 bases between. Germline CDR1 reads SEHNR; CDR2 reads FQNEAQ (reference sequence). CDR3 in DNA: TGTGCCAGCAGCCCTACTCTTGGGCAGTTCTTC. Translating gives CASSPTLGQFF.

This clone was found a few times. The chain carries TRBV30 and TRBJ2-3, with 10 bases matching TRBD2. CDR1 and CDR2 from the germline V gene are GTSNPN and SVGIG (reference sequence). The J segment lost 5 bases and the V segment lost 1 base, leaving 3 bases of the junction unmatched. This CDR3 region has 14 residues. CDR3 in DNA: TGTGCCTGGAGTGAGCGGGGGGGCCGAGATACGCAGTATTTT. Translated, it gives CAWSERGGRDTQYF.

The rearrangement joins TRBV6-5 to TRBJ2-7; the match to TRBD1 covers 8 bases. The CDR3 is made up of 16 amino acids. The V gene's germline CDR1 is MNHEY and CDR2 SVGAGI. Trimming at V came to 4 bases and at J to 3 bases, leaving 11 bases not matched to a gene. The CDR3, as DNA: TGTGCCAGCAGTTTCACCGGACAGGGAGGCGGCTACGAGCAGTACTTC. Its protein is CASSFTGQGGGYEQYF.

This clone turned up a few times. The chain carries TRBV7-2 and TRBJ1-1; tentative D call: TRBD1 (5 bases). The germline CDR1 and CDR2 sequences are SGHTA and FQGNSA. Trimming stripped 5 bases from V and 1 base from J, with 14 bases between. This CDR3 contains 15 residues. The DNA for the CDR3 is TGTGCCAGCAGCGCCGAGGGACGGAGGAACACTGAAGCTTTCTTT. Translation: CASSAEGRRNTEAFF.